The 5 T cell receptor beta chains below come from one sample, sequenced in a study of cytomegalovirus exposure and HLA in healthy donors. Produced via immunoSEQ multiplex PCR; TCRdb's table is partial and in-frame only. The repertoire has approximately 260,000 clones, approximately 86% of them found once; the top ten carry 1% to 1.5%. The sequenced sample consisted of PBMCs. These receptors were taken from a young woman in good health and CMV-seropositive.

This chain joins TRBV5-4 and TRBJ2-6, with D maybe TRBD2 (5 bases). The CDR3 has 16 residues. The V end was cut by 0 bases, the J end by 1 base, with 8 bases between. Germline loops: CDR1 SGHNT, CDR2 YYREEE (reference sequence). The CDR3: CASSLAGLSGANVLTF. The CDR3 nucleotides are TGTGCCAGCAGCTTGGCAGGACTTTCTGGGGCCAACGTCCTGACTTTC.

This clone occurred once. This chain joins TRBV5-6 and TRBJ2-7; 7 positions agree with TRBD1. Trimming took 4 bases from V and 1 from J; bases not matched to a gene: 5. This CDR3 region has 14 residues. Germline V gene lookup returns CDR1 SGHDT and CDR2 YYEEEE. CDR3: CASSPGTVSYEQYF. CDR3 nucleotides: TGTGCCAGCAGCCCCGGGACAGTTTCCTACGAGCAGTACTTC. The full variable domain, rest sourced from reference TRBV5-6 and TRBJ2-7, is DAGVTQSPTHLIKTRGQQVTLRCSPKSGHDTVSWYQQALGQGPQFIFQYYEEEERQRGNFPDRFSGHQFPNYSSELNVNALLLGDSALYLCASSPGTVSYEQYFGPGTRLTVT.

The chain employs TRBV5-1 and TRBJ2-1; 9 positions match TRBD2. V shed 4 bases, J shed 4 bases, and the junction held 6 bases outside the gene matches. The germline V gene has CDR1 SGHRS and CDR2 YFSETQ. The CDR3 totals 15 residues. The CDR3 DNA reads TGCGCCAGCAGCCCCGGGACTAGCTCTTACAATGAGCAGTTCTTC. Translating gives CASSPGTSSYNEQFF.

V and J are TRBV14 and TRBJ1-2; D is unresolved. The germline V and J ends were trimmed by 4 bases and 1 base, with 7 bases remaining between them. The V gene's germline CDR1 is SGHDN and CDR2 FVKESK. The CDR3 spans 13 residues. Here the CDR3 reads CASSLRVNYGYTF. Written as DNA, the CDR3 is TGTGCCAGCAGCCTTCGGGTTAACTATGGCTACACCTTC.

This chain links TRBV6-5 with TRBJ1-2, with 9 bases matching TRBD1. J gave up 8 bases and V 5 bases, and 9 bases lay outside the gene matches. Germline-derived CDR1 and CDR2 are MNHEY and SVGAGI. The CDR3 loop spans 14 amino acids. CDR3 in DNA: TGTGCCAGCAGTGACCGGGACAGGGTACTAGGCTACACCTTC. It is translated as CASSDRDRVLGYTF.